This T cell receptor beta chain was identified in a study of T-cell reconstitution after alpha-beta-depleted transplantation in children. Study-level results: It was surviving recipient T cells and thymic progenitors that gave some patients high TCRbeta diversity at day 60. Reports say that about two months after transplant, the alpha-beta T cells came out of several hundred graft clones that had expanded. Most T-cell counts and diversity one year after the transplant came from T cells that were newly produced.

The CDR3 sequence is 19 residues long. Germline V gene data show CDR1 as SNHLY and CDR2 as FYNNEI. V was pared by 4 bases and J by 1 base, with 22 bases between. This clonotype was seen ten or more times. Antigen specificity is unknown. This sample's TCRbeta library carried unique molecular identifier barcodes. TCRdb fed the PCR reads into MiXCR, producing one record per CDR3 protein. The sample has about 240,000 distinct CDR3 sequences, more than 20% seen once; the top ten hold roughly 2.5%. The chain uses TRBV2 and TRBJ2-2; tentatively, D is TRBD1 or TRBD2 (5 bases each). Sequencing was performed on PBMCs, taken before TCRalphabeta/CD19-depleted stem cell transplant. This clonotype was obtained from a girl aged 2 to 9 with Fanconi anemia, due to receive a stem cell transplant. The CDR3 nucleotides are TGTGCCAGCAGTGCCGCCCGAGCTAAGGGACGGTTGAACACCGGGGAGCTGTTTTTT. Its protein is CASSAARAKGRLNTGELFF.